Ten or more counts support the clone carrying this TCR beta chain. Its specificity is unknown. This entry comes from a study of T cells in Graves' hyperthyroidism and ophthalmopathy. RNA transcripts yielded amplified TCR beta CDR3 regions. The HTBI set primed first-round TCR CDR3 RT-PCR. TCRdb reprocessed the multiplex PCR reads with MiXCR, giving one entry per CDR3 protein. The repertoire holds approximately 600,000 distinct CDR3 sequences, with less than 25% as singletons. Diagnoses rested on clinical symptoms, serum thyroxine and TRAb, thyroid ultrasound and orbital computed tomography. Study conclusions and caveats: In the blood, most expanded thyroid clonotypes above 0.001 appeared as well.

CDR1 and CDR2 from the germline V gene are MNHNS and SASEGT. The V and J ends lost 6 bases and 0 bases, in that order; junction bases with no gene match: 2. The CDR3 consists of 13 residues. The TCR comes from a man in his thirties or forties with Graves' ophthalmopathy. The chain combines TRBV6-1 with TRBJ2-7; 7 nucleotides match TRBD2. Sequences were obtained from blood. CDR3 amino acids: CASRGLGSYEQYF. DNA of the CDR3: TGTGCCAGCAGAGGACTAGGCTCCTACGAGCAGTACTTC.